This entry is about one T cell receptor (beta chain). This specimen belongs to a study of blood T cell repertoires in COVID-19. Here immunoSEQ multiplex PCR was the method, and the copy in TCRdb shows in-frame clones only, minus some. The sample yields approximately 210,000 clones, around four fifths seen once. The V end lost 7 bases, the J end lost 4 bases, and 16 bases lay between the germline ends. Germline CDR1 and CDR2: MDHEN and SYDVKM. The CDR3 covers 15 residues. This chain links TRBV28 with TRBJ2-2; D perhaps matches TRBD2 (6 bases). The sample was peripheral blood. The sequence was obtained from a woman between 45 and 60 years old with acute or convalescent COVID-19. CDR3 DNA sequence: TGTGCCAGCACCTGGACTGTCGGGGGCACCGGGGAGCTGTTTTTT. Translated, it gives CASTWTVGGTGELFF.